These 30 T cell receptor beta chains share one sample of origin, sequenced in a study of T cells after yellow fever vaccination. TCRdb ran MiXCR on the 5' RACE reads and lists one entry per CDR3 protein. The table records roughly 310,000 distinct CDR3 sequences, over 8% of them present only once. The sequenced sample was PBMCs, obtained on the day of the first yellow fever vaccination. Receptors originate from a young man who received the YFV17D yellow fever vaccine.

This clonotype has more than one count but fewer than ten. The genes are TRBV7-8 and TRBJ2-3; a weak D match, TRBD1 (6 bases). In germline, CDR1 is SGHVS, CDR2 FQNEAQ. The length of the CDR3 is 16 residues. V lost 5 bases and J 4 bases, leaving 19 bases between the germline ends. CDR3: CASSLPRQEPADTQYF. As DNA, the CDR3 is TGTGCCAGCAGCCTTCCCCGACAGGAACCGGCAGATACGCAGTATTTT.

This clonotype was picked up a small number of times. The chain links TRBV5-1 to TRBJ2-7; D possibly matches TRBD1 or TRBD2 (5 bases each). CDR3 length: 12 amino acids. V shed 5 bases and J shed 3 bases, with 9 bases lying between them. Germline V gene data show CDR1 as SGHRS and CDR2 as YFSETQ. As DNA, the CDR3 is TGCGCCAGCAGAGAGGGGTTCTACGAGCAGTACTTC. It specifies CASREGFYEQYF.

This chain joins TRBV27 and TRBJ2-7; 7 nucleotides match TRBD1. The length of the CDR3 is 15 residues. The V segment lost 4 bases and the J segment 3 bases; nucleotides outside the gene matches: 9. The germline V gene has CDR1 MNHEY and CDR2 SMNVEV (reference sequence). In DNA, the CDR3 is TGTGCCAGCAGTTCCCTGGGACAGCGTTACTACGAGCAGTACTTC. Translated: CASSSLGQRYYEQYF.

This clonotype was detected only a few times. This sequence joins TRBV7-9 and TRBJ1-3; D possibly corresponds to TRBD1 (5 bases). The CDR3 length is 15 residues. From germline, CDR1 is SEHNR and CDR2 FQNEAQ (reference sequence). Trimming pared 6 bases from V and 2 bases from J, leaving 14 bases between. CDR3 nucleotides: TGTGCCAGCAGTTCGTCCGGGACGGCTGGAAACACCATATATTTT. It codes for CASSSSGTAGNTIYF.

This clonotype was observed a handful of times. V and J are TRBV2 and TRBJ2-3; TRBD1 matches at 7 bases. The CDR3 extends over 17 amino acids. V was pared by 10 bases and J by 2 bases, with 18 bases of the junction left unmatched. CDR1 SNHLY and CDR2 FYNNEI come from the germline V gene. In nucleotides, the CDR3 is TGTGCCACCCAGACCCCTTATACGGGACAGATCACAGATACGCAGTATTTT. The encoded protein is CATQTPYTGQITDTQYF.

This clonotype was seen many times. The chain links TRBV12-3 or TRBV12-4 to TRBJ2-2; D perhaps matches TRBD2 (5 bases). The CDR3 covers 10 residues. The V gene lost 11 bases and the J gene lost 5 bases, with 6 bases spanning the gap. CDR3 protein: CACGTGELFF. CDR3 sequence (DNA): TGTGCCTGCGGGACCGGGGAGCTGTTTTTT.

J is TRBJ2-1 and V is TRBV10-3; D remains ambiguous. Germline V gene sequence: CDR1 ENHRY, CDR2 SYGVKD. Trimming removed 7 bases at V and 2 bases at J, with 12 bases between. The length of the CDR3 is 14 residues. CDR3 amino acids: CAITPAPTYNEQFF. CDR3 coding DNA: TGTGCCATCACTCCAGCCCCGACCTACAATGAGCAGTTCTTC.

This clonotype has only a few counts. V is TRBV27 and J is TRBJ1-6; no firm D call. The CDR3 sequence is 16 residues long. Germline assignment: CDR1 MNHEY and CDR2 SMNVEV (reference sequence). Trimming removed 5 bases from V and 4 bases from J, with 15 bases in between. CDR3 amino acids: CASSTLGRGYNSPLHF. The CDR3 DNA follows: TGTGCCAGCAGTACCCTCGGACGAGGATATAATTCACCCCTCCACTTT.

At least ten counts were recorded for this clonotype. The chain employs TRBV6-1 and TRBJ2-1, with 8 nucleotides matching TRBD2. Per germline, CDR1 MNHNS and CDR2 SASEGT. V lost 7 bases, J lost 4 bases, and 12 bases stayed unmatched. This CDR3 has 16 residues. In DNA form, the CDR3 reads TGTGCCAGCACCTACAACGGGGGGGCGAAATACAATGAGCAGTTCTTC. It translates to CASTYNGGAKYNEQFF.

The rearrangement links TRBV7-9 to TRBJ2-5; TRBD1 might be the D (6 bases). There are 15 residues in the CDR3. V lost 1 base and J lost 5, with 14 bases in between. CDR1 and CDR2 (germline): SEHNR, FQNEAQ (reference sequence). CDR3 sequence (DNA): TGTGCCAGCAGCTTAGGGGGGCCCCGGTCGGAGACCCAGTACTTC. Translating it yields CASSLGGPRSETQYF.

Here the CDR3 reads CATTSEGQRGDNQPQHF. CDR3 bases: TGTGCCACCACCTCAGAAGGGCAGAGAGGGGACAATCAGCCCCAGCATTTT. The chain links TRBV21-1 to TRBJ1-5; the D call of TRBD1 is as the table states it, not checked on the DNA. TRBV21-1 counts as a pseudogene. The CDR3 totals 17 residues.

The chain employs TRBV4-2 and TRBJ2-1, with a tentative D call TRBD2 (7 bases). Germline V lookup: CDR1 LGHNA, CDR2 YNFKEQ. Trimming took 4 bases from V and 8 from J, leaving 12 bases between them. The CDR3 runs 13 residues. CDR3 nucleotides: TGTGCCAGCAGCCCTGGGGGGGCCTATGAGCAGTTCTTC. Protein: CASSPGGAYEQFF.

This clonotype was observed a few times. This CDR3 reads CASSLASGGITDTQYF. The CDR3 DNA reads as TGTGCCAGCAGCTTGGCTAGCGGGGGGATCACAGATACGCAGTATTTT. The chain is built from TRBV5-4 and TRBJ2-3; 11 nucleotides match TRBD2. The germline V gene encodes CDR1 SGHNT and CDR2 YYREEE (reference sequence). Trimming took 0 bases from V and 2 from J; bases not matched to a gene: 2. The CDR3 sequence is 16 residues long.

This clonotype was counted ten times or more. The CDR3 here is CSAYPDRDGKNEQFF. CDR3 sequence (DNA): TGCAGTGCCTACCCGGACAGGGATGGTAAGAATGAGCAGTTCTTC. V usage is TRBV20-1 and J usage is TRBJ2-1, with 8 bases identical to TRBD1. V lost 6 bases and J lost 7; bases outside the gene matches: 14. Germline CDR1 DFQATT, CDR2 SNEGSKA (reference sequence). The length of the CDR3 is 15 residues.

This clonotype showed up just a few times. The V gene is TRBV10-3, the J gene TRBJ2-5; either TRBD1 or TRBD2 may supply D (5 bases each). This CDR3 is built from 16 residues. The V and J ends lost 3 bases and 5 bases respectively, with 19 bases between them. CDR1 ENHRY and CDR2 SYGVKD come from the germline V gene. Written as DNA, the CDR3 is TGTGCCATCAGTGATAACTTTCGGGACGGCGGGGAGACCCAGTACTTC. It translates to CAISDNFRDGGETQYF.

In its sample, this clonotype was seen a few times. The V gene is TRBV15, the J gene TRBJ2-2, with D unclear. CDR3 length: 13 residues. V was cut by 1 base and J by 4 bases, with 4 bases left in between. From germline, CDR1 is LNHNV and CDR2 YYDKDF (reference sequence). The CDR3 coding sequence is TGTGCCACCAGCAGAGTGCCCACCGGGGAGCTGTTTTTT. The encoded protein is CATSRVPTGELFF.

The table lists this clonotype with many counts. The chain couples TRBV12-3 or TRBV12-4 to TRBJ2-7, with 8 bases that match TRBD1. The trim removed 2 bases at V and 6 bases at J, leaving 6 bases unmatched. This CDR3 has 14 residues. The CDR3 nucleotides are TGTGCCAGCAGTTTACAGGGGGCCATAGGCGAGCAGTACTTC. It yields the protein CASSLQGAIGEQYF.

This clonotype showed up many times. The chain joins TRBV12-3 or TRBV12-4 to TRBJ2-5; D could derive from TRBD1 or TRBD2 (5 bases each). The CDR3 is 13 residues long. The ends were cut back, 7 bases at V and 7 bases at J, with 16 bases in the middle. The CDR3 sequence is CASKWGSHGTQYF. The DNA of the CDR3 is TGTGCCAGCAAGTGGGGGAGCCACGGGACCCAGTACTTC.

CDR3 bases: TGCAGTGCCCAAGCCGGGACAGTCTCTGGAAACACCATATATTTT. Amino acid sequence: CSAQAGTVSGNTIYF. The chain employs TRBV20-1 and TRBJ1-3; 7 positions match TRBD1. Germline assignment: CDR1 DFQATT and CDR2 SNEGSKA (reference sequence). CDR3 length equals 15 residues. V lost 6 bases, J lost 0 bases, and 8 bases stayed unmatched.

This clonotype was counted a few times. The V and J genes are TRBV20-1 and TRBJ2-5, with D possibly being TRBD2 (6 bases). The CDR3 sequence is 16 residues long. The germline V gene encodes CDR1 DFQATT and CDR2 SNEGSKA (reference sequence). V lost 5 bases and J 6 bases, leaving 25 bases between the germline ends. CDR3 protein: CSAFKTSRGDQQTQYF. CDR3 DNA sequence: TGCAGTGCTTTCAAGACTAGTAGGGGAGATCAACAGACCCAGTACTTC.

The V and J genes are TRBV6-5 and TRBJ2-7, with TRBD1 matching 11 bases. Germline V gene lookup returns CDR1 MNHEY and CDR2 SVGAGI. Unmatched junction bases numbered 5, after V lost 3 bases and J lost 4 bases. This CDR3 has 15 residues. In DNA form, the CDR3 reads TGTGCCAGCAGTTATTTAGGACAGGGGGCTTACGAGCAGTACTTC. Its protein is CASSYLGQGAYEQYF.

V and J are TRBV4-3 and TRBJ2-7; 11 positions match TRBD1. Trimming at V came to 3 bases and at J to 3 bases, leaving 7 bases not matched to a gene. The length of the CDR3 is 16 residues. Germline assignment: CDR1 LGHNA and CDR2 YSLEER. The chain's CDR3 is CASSHPTGTGGYEQYV. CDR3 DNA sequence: TGCGCCAGCAGCCATCCGACAGGGACAGGGGGCTACGAGCAGTACGTC.

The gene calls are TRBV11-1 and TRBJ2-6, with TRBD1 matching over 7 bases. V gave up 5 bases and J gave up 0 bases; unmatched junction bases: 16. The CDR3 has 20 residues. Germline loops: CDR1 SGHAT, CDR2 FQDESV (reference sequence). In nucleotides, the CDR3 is TGTGCCAGCAGCATCCCCGGGCGGCAGGGGGTACTCTCTGGGGCCAACGTCCTGACTTTC. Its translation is CASSIPGRQGVLSGANVLTF.

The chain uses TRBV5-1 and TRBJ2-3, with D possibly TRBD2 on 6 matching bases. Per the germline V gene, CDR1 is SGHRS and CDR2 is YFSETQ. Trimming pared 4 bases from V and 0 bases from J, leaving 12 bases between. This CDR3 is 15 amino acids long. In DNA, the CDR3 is TGCGCCAGCAGCGTAGCGGATATCAGCACAGATACGCAGTATTTT. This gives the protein CASSVADISTDTQYF.

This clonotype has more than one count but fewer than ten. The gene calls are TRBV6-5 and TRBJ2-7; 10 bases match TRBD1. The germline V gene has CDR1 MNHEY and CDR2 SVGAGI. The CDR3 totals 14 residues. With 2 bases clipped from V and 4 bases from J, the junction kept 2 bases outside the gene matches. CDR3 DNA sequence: TGTGCCAGCAGTTACGTGGGACAGGGGTACGAGCAGTACTTC. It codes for CASSYVGQGYEQYF.

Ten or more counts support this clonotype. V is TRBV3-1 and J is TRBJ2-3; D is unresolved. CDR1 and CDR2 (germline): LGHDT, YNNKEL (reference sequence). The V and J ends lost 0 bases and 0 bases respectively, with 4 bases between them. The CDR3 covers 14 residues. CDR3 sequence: CASSQDLSTDTQYF. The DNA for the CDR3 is TGTGCCAGCAGCCAAGATCTGAGCACAGATACGCAGTATTTT.

CDR3 sequence reads: CASRRQVTVGTDTQYF. CDR3 nucleotides: TGTGCCAGCCGCCGACAGGTAACTGTCGGCACAGATACGCAGTATTTT. The chain employs TRBV27 and TRBJ2-3, with D perhaps TRBD1 (6 bases). Trimming took 8 bases from V and 1 from J, leaving 19 bases between them. CDR1 and CDR2 (germline): MNHEY, SMNVEV (reference sequence). The CDR3 is 16 residues long.

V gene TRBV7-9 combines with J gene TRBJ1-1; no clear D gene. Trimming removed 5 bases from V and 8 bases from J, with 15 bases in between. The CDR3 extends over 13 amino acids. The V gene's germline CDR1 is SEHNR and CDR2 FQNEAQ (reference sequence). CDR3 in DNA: TGTGCCAGCAGCCGCGATACTCTGTGGGAAGCTTTCTTT. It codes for CASSRDTLWEAFF.

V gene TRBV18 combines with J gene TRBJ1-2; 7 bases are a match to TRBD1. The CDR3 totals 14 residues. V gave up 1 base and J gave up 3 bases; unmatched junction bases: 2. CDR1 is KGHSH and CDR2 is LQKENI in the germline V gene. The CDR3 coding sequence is TGTGCCAGCTCACCACAGGGGGCGGACTATGGCTACACCTTC. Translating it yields CASSPQGADYGYTF.

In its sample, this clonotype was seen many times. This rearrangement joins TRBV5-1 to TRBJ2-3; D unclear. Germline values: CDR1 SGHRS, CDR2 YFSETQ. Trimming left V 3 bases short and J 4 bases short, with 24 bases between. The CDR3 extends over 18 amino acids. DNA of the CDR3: TGCGCCAGCAGCTCCTACACTGGTCGGCGGCCCCGCGCAGATACGCAGTATTTT. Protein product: CASSSYTGRRPRADTQYF.